Given below is one TCR beta chain in context. These data belong to a study of cytomegalovirus exposure and HLA in healthy donors. Germline CDR1 is SGHRS and CDR2 is YFSETQ. The CDR3 runs 11 residues. V was trimmed by 5 bases and J by 4 bases, leaving 5 bases between them. PCR was performed using 60 Vbeta and 13 Jbeta primers. Only in-frame clones appear in the TCRdb table, and some are missing; sequencing was by immunoSEQ multiplex PCR. In the table there are 150,000 to 200,000 clones, around 80% of which are singletons. This rearrangement joins TRBV5-1 to TRBJ2-3; a possible D gene is TRBD1 (5 bases). The receptor was derived from a man aged 35 to 55 in good health and CMV-seronegative. Material for sequencing was PBMCs. In DNA, the CDR3 is TGCGCCAGCAGAGGGGCAGATACGCAGTATTTT. This gives the protein CASRGADTQYF.